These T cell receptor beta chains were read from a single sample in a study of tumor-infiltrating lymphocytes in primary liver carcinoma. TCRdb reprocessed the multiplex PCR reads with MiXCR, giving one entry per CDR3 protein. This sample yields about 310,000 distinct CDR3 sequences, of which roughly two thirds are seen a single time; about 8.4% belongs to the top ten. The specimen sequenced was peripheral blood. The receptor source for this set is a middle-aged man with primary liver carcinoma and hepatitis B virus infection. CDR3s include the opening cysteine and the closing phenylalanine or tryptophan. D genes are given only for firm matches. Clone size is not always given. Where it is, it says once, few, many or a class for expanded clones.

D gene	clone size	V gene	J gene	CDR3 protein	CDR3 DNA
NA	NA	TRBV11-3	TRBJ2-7	CASSMTEVGEQYF	TGTGCCAGTAGCATGACAGAGGTTGGGGAGCAGTACTTC
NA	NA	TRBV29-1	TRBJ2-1	CSVASQGINEQFF	TGCAGCGTTGCAAGTCAGGGAATTAATGAGCAGTTCTTC
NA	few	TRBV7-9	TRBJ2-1	CASSLGSRGGNEQFF	TGTGCCAGCAGCTTAGGGAGCCGGGGCGGCAATGAGCAGTTCTTC
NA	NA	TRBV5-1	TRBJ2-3	CASRLDGYSTDAQYF	TGCGCCAGCAGACTCGACGGATATAGCACAGATGCGCAGTATTTC
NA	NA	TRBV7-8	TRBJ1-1	CASGLEINPTTEAFF	TGTGCCAGCGGCTTAGAAATCAATCCGACCACTGAAGCTTTCTTT
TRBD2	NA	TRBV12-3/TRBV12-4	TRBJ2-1	CASKVGSPTCGRAINEQFF	TGTGCCAGCAAAGTGGGCAGTCCGACTTGCGGGAGGGCCATTAATGAGCAGTTCTTC
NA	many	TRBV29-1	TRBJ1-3	CSVEGDVHDTIYF	TGCAGCGTTGAAGGAGATGTGCACGACACCATATATTTT
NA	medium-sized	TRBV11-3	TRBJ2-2	CASSLGYTGELFF	TGTGCCAGCAGCCTCGGGTACACCGGGGAGCTGTTTTTT
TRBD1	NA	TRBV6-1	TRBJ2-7	CASSVRKTGTGSYEQYF	TGTGCCAGCAGTGTTCGCAAGACAGGGACCGGCTCCTACGAGCAGTACTTC
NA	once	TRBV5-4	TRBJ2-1	CASSLAGIHERFF	TGTGCCAGCAGCTTAGCAGGGATCCATGAGCGGTTCTTC
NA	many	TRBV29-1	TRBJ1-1	CSVEEALGDKAFF	TGCAGCGTTGAAGAGGCCCTAGGAGATAAAGCTTTCTTT
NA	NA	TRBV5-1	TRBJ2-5	CASSPDQGGGETQYF	TGCGCCAGCAGCCCGGATCAGGGAGGGGGAGAGACCCAGTACTTC
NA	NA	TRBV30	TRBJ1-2	CAWIPRAGVPYGYIF	TGTGCCTGGATTCCAAGGGCAGGGGTCCCCTATGGCTACATCTTC
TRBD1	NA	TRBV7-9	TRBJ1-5	CASSPPGGSQPQHF	TGTGCCAGCAGCCCTCCAGGGGGCTCTCAGCCCCAGCATTTT
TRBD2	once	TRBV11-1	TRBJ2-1	CAISLVASGRGNEQFF	TGTGCCATCAGCCTGGTGGCTAGCGGGAGGGGAAATGAGCAGTTCTTC
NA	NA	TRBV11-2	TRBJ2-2	CANSLLEGNTGELFF	TGTGCCAACAGCTTACTAGAGGGGAACACCGGGGAGCTGTTTTTT
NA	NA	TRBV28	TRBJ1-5	CASVGGLEPQHF	TGTGCCTCCGTCGGGGGATTGGAGCCCCAGCATTTT
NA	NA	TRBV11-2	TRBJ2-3	CAGGAREPSDTQYF	TGTGCCGGAGGGGCACGGGAGCCCTCAGATACGCAGTATTTT
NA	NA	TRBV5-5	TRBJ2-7	CASSPRKSAGEQCF	TGTGCCAGCAGCCCACGTAAATCCGCCGGGGAGCAGTGCTTC
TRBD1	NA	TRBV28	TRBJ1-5	CASSLRQGNQPQHF	TGTGCCAGCAGTTTGAGACAGGGGAATCAGCCCCAACATTTT
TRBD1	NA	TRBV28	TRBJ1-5	CASSSGQGDQPQHF	TGTGCCAGTAGTTCGGGACAGGGTGACCAGCCCCAGCATTTT
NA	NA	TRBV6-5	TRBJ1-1	CASSYQVEPKNTEGFF	TGTGCCAGCAGTTACCAAGTCGAACCTAAGAACACTGAAGGTTTCTTT
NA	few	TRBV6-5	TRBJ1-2	CASRRTGFSGSGYTF	TGTGCCAGCAGGCGAACAGGGTTTTCAGGGTCTGGCTACACCTTC
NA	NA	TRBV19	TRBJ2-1	CASRRFSGNEQFF	TGTGCCAGCCGCAGGTTTTCAGGGAATGAGCAGTTCTTC
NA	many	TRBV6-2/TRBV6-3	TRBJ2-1	CASSLQGFYNEQFF	TGTGCCAGCAGCTTGCAAGGGTTCTACAATGAGCAGTTCTTC
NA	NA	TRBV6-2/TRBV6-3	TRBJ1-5	CASSYSVLSLDSNQLQHF	TGTGCCAGCAGTTACTCGGTCCTGTCGCTGGATAGCAACCAGCTCCAGCATTTT
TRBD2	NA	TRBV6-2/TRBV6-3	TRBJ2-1	CASTLAGFSYNEQFF	TGTGCCAGCACATTAGCGGGATTCTCCTACAATGAGCAGTTCTTC
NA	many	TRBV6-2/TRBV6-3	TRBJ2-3	CASSYSQGSNTQYF	TGTGCCAGCAGTTACTCGCAGGGATCAAATACGCAGTATTTT
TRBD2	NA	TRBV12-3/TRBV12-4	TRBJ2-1	CVTSSGSWPYNEQFF	TGTGTAACTTCAAGCGGGAGCTGGCCCTACAATGAGCAGTTCTTC
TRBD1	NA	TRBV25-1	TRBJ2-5	CASVEDRVETQYF	TGTGCCAGCGTAGAGGACAGGGTGGAGACCCAGTACTTC